This T cell receptor beta chain was captured by sequencing in a study of tumor and adjacent non-tumor tissue in lung cancer. The overall study: Stage I to III disease affected 10 men and roughly 5 women aged roughly 31 to 85.

RNA was extracted from bulk tissue without any cell sorting. Chemotherapy-naive patients with new lung cancer underwent thoracic surgery in China, August–late 2014. A modified ARM-PCR protocol with three rounds of nested PCR amplified TCRbeta. MiXCR, applied by TCRdb to the multiplex PCR reads, yields one record per CDR3 protein. This sample has 69,000 or so distinct CDR3 sequences, with less than 80% found just once. Study-wide findings and caveats: In normal lung, the top 100 clones were significantly more dominant than in tumor. Significantly higher TCR diversity was found in tumor than normal lung.

Per the germline V gene, CDR1 is SGHDT and CDR2 is YYEEEE. This CDR3 contains 15 residues. V shed 3 bases and J shed 2 bases, with 14 bases lying between them. In regard to this clonotype: Its antigen is undetermined.

Material for sequencing was lung tumor tissue. The rearrangement joins TRBV5-6 to TRBJ1-2; no firm D call. The sequence derives from a man in his sixties with non-small cell lung cancer. The CDR3 reads CASSSGGHANYGYTF. The CDR3 DNA reads TGTGCCAGCAGCTCGGGCGGGCACGCAAACTATGGCTACACCTTC.